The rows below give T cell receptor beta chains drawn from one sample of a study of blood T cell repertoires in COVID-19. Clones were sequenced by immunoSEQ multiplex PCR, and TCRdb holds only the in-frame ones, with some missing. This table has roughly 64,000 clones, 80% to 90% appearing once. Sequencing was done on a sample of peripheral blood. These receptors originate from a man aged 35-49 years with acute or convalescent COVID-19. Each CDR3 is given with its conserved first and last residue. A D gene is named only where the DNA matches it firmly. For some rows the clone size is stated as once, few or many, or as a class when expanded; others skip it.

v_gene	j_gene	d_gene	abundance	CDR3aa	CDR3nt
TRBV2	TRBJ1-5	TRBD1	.	CASGTGRPQHF	TGTGCCAGCGGGACAGGGAGGCCCCAGCATTTT
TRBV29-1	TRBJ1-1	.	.	CSVAFRGGTEAFF	TGCAGCGTTGCGTTTCGGGGGGGCACTGAAGCTTTCTTT
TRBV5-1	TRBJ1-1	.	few	CASSQQGLTEAFF	TGCGCCAGCAGCCAACAGGGTCTCACTGAAGCTTTCTTT
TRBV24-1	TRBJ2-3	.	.	CATSGGTNTDTQYF	TGTGCCACCAGTGGGGGCACCAACACAGATACGCAGTATTTT
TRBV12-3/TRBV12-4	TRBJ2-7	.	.	CASSLRDKNPQYF	TGTGCCAGCAGTCTCCGGGACAAGAACCCTCAGTACTTC
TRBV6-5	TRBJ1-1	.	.	CASSYSSRITEAFF	TGTGCCAGCAGTTACTCGAGCAGGATCACTGAAGCTTTCTTT
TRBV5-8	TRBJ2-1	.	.	CASSLGSDNEQFF	TGTGCCAGCAGCTTGGGCAGCGACAATGAGCAGTTCTTC
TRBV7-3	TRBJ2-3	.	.	CASSLHPRRSGTSPYLTDTQYF	TGTGCCAGCAGCTTGCACCCGAGGCGGAGCGGCACGAGCCCTTATTTAACAGATACGCAGTATTTT
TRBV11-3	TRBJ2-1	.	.	CASMSLGNEQFF	TGTGCCAGCATGTCCCTAGGTAATGAGCAGTTCTTC
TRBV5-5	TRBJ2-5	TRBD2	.	CASTPVGGGRETQYF	TGTGCCAGCACCCCTGTGGGGGGGGGTCGAGAGACCCAGTACTTC
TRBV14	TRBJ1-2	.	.	CASSQSRGGVDTF	TGTGCCAGCAGCCAATCCAGGGGTGGTGTGGACACCTTC
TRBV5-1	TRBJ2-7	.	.	CASRLRGSYEQYF	TGCGCCAGCAGGTTACGGGGGTCCTACGAGCAGTACTTC
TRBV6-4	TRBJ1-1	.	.	CASRAGGHTEAFF	TGTGCCAGCAGGGCGGGAGGCCACACTGAAGCTTTCTTT
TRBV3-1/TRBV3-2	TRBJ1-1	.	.	CASSSRGAEAFF	TGTGCCAGCAGCTCCCGGGGGGCTGAAGCTTTCTTT
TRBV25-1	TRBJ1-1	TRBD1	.	CASGQGGKAEAFF	TGTGCCTCCGGACAGGGCGGGAAGGCTGAAGCTTTCTTT
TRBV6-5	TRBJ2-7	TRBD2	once	CAGQLAGGRDEQYF	TGTGCCGGACAACTAGCGGGGGGGCGGGACGAGCAGTACTTC
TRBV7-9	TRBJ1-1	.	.	CASSLTPGGPTEAFF	TGTGCCAGCAGCTTAACCCCCGGGGGTCCCACTGAAGCTTTCTTT
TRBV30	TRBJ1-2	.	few	CAWSGDRKFYGYTF	TGTGCCTGGAGTGGAGACAGAAAATTCTATGGCTACACCTTC
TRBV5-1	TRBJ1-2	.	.	CASSLASGVGYGYTF	TGCGCCAGCAGCTTGGCGTCGGGAGTCGGCTATGGCTACACCTTC
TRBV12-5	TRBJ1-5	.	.	CASGLTTTGRSNQPQHF	TGTGCTAGTGGTTTGACTACAACAGGGCGTAGCAATCAGCCCCAGCATTTT
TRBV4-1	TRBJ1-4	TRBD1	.	CASSQERTGNEKLFF	TGCGCCAGCAGCCAAGAGCGGACAGGGAATGAAAAACTGTTTTTT
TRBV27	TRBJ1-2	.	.	CASSQIQGRGYTF	TGTGCCAGCAGTCAAATACAGGGTCGGGGCTACACCTTC
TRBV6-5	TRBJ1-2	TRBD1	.	CASSPGTGNYGYTF	TGTGCCAGCAGCCCCGGGACAGGGAATTATGGCTACACCTTC
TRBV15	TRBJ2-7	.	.	CATSRDDKTGYEQYF	TGTGCCACCAGCAGAGATGACAAAACAGGCTACGAGCAGTACTTC
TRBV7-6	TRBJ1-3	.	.	CASSPSRGPGNTIYF	TGTGCCAGCAGCCCCTCTCGGGGTCCTGGAAACACCATATATTTT
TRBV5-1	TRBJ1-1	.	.	CASRPGRGTEAFF	TGCGCCAGCAGACCGGGCAGGGGCACTGAAGCTTTCTTT
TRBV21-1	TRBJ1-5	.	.	CAIRTGKQPQHF	TGTGCCATACGGACAGGGAAACAGCCCCAGCATTTT
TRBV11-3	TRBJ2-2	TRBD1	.	CASSSGQGVQTGELFF	TGTGCCAGCAGCTCGGGACAGGGAGTTCAAACCGGGGAGCTGTTTTTT
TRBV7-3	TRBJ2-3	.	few	CASSLTASRGDTQYF	TGTGCCAGCAGCTTAACGGCATCACGAGGGGATACGCAGTATTTT
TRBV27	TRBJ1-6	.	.	CASSYAGPGTYNSPLHF	TGTGCCAGCAGTTACGCCGGCCCGGGAACCTATAATTCACCCCTCCACTTT
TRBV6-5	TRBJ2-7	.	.	CASSLTGREHEQYF	TGTGCCAGCAGTTTAACAGGGAGGGAACACGAGCAGTACTTC
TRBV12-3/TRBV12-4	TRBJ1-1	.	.	CASSLTENTEAFF	TGTGCCAGCAGCTTGACAGAAAACACTGAAGCTTTCTTT
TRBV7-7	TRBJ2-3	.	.	CASSSQVGTDTQYF	TGTGCCAGCAGCTCACAGGTTGGCACAGATACGCAGTATTTT
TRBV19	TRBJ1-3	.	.	CATAGISGNTIYF	TGTGCCACAGCAGGCATCTCTGGAAACACCATATATTTT
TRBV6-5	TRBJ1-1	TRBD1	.	CASIQTGGLAFF	TGTGCCAGCATCCAGACAGGGGGTTTGGCTTTCTTT
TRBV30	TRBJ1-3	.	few	CAWSVQGAQSGNTIYF	TGTGCCTGGAGTGTACAAGGGGCCCAGTCTGGAAACACCATATATTTT
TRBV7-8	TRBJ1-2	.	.	CASSLMLNYGYTF	TGTGCCAGCAGCTTAATGTTAAACTATGGCTACACCTTC
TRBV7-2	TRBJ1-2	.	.	CASSLGLVSGYTF	TGTGCCAGCAGCTTAGGCCTGGTGAGCGGCTACACCTTC
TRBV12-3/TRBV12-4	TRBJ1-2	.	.	CASRRTEYGYTF	TGTGCCAGCAGACGGACAGAGTATGGCTACACCTTC
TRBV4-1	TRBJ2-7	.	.	CASSQTQGTNYEQYF	TGCGCCAGCAGCCAGACACAAGGGACAAATTACGAGCAGTACTTC
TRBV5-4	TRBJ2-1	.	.	CASSWRLVDEQFF	TGTGCCAGCAGCTGGAGACTAGTCGATGAGCAGTTCTTC
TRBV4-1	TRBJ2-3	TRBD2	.	CASSQEMGAGATITDTQYF	TGCGCCAGCAGCCAAGAAATGGGAGCGGGGGCGACAATCACAGATACGCAGTATTTT
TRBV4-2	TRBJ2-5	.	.	CASSQVPSQETQYF	TGTGCCAGCAGCCAAGTGCCTAGCCAGGAGACCCAGTACTTC
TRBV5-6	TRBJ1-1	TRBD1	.	CASSRVRGRTEAFF	TGTGCCAGCAGCCGGGTTAGGGGGCGGACTGAAGCTTTCTTT
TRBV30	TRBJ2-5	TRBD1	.	CAWALRGQGKTQYF	TGTGCCTGGGCCCTCCGAGGACAGGGAAAGACCCAGTACTTC
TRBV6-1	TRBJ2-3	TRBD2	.	CASSEAKRGAYLTDTQYF	TGTGCCAGCAGTGAAGCAAAGCGGGGGGCCTATCTGACCGATACGCAGTATTTT
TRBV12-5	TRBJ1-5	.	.	CASGKQGGENQPQHF	TGTGCTAGTGGCAAACAGGGTGGGGAAAATCAGCCCCAGCATTTT
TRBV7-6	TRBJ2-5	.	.	CASSSRFSSVETQYF	TGTGCCAGCAGCTCCCGGTTTTCAAGTGTAGAGACCCAGTACTTC
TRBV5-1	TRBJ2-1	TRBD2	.	CASSPGGSSYNEQFF	TGCGCCAGCAGCCCCGGCGGGAGCTCCTACAATGAGCAGTTCTTC
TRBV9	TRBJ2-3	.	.	CASSVAPSTTDTQYF	TGTGCCAGCAGCGTAGCGCCTAGTACCACAGATACGCAGTATTTT
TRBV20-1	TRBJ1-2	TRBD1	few	CSASGQGGSGYTF	TGCAGTGCTAGTGGACAGGGGGGAAGTGGCTACACCTTC
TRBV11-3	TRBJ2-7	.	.	CASSLGLAENRHEQYF	TGTGCCAGCAGCTTAGGTTTAGCAGAGAATCGCCACGAGCAGTACTTC
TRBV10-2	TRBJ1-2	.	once	CASRAPNYGYTF	TGCGCCAGCAGGGCCCCGAACTATGGCTACACCTTC
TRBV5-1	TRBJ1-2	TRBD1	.	CASSLTGGGSYGYTF	TGCGCCAGCAGCTTAACAGGGGGCGGTAGCTATGGCTACACCTTC
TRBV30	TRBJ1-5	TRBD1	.	CAWSLGQGSNQPQHF	TGTGCCTGGAGTTTGGGACAGGGGAGCAATCAGCCCCAGCATTTT
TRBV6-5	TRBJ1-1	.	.	CASSRQVYTEAFF	TGTGCCAGCTCTCGACAGGTCTACACTGAAGCTTTCTTT